The 21 T cell receptor beta chains in this list originate from one sample, sequenced in a study of shared clonotypes between healthy human individuals. Assay used: immunoSEQ multiplex PCR; TCRdb lists only in-frame clones, some missing. The table includes about 2.3 million clones, approximately 93% detected once. Sequenced sample: naive CD4+ T cells from PBMCs. Subset in this sample: CD45RA+ positively selected. The receptors were gathered from a man younger than 35 in good health. Some clones in this sample may be carry-over from other donors' samples.

The J gene is TRBJ1-5, the V gene TRBV2, with 10 bases that match TRBD1. Germline V gene sequence: CDR1 SNHLY, CDR2 FYNNEI. The length of the CDR3 is 14 residues. After removal of 4 bases from V and 7 bases from J, the junction contained 4 bases not matched to a gene. For the CDR3, the DNA is TGTGCCAGCAGTGGGGACAGGGGTAGGCAGCCCCAGCATTTT. This gives the protein CASSGDRGRQPQHF.

The genes are TRBV10-1 and TRBJ2-5; 7 positions agree with TRBD1. Per the germline V gene, CDR1 is WNHNN and CDR2 is SYGVQD (reference sequence). This CDR3 is 13 amino acids long. V was pared by 4 bases and J by 2 bases, with 1 base of the junction left unmatched. The CDR3 here is CASSGGQQETQYF. DNA for the CDR3: TGCGCCAGCAGTGGGGGACAGCAAGAGACCCAGTACTTC.

The J gene is TRBJ2-7, the V gene TRBV9; possibly TRBD1 for D (6 bases). The CDR3 spans 13 residues. V was trimmed by 2 bases and J by 7 bases, leaving 13 bases between them. The V gene's germline CDR1 is SGDLS and CDR2 YYNGEE. The CDR3, as DNA: TGTGCCAGCAGCGTCACAGGGTCGGGGGAGCAGTACTTC. Translation: CASSVTGSGEQYF.

The rearrangement joins TRBV28 to TRBJ2-5; D remains ambiguous. Germline CDR1 MDHEN, CDR2 SYDVKM. V shed 5 bases and J shed 4 bases, with 11 bases lying between them. This CDR3 is 13 amino acids long. CDR3: CASSTTSGETQYF. The CDR3 DNA sequence: TGTGCCAGCAGTACCACCTCGGGAGAGACCCAGTACTTC. Drawing the rest from reference TRBV28 and TRBJ2-5, the complete variable domain is DVKVTQSSRYLVKRTGEKVFLECVQDMDHENMFWYRQDPGLGLRLIYFSYDVKMKEKGDIPEGYSVSREKKERFSLILESASTNQTSMYLCASSTTSGETQYFGPGTRLLVL.

DNA of the CDR3: TGTGCCAGCAGTTTATGGTTCGACAGTGGTAAAGTTGAAGCTTTCTTT. Its translation: CASSLWFDSGKVEAFF. The V gene is TRBV28, the J gene TRBJ1-1; D perhaps matches TRBD1 (5 bases). The CDR3 spans 16 residues. V was cut by 0 bases and J by 7 bases, with 18 bases left in between. Germline V gene lookup returns CDR1 MDHEN and CDR2 SYDVKM.

This chain links TRBV28 with TRBJ2-4, with TRBD1 matching 8 bases. Trimming took 10 bases from V and 0 from J; bases not matched to a gene: 17. Per germline, CDR1 MDHEN and CDR2 SYDVKM. CDR3 length: 18 amino acids. CDR3 in amino acids: CATTLPRQGTLAKNIQYF. The CDR3 region has the DNA TGTGCCACCACACTACCCCGACAGGGGACCCTAGCCAAAAACATTCAGTACTTC.

The chain has TRBV28 and TRBJ2-7, with 9 bases matching TRBD1. CDR3 length: 15 residues. CDR1 and CDR2 from the germline V gene are MDHEN and SYDVKM. V shed 7 bases and J 6 bases; nucleotides not matched to a gene: 13. CDR3: CASTLRDRAFVEQYF. CDR3 nucleotides: TGTGCCAGCACCCTCCGGGACAGGGCCTTTGTCGAGCAGTACTTC. Full variable domain (outside the CDR3, taken from reference TRBV28 and TRBJ2-7): DVKVTQSSRYLVKRTGEKVFLECVQDMDHENMFWYRQDPGLGLRLIYFSYDVKMKEKGDIPEGYSVSREKKERFSLILESASTNQTSMYLCASTLRDRAFVEQYFGPGTRLTVT.

The chain links TRBV6-5 to TRBJ2-7; 8 nucleotides line up with TRBD1. CDR1 MNHEY and CDR2 SVGAGI come from the germline V gene. The CDR3 runs to 11 residues. V trimming: 2 bases; J trimming: 9 bases; junction bases outside the gene matches: 0. The CDR3 nucleotides are TGTGCCAGCAGTTACCAGGGGGCGCAGTACTTC. Its translation is CASSYQGAQYF.

This chain connects TRBV5-5 to TRBJ1-2, with 9 bases matching TRBD1. Germline CDR1 reads SGHKS; CDR2 reads YYEKEE (reference sequence). Trimming removed 4 bases from V and 8 bases from J; junction bases left unmatched: 6. The CDR3 covers 13 residues. Written as DNA, the CDR3 is TGTGCCAGCAGCCTACAGGGGGCTGGAGGCTACACCTTC. It specifies CASSLQGAGGYTF.

This clone has only one observation. The rearrangement uses TRBV7-9 and TRBJ1-6; 9 nucleotides agree with TRBD1. CDR3 length: 18 amino acids. Trimming at V came to 4 bases and at J to 10 bases, leaving 17 bases not matched to a gene. Germline V gene data show CDR1 as SEHNR and CDR2 as FQNEAQ (reference sequence). The DNA for the CDR3 is TGTGCCAGCAGCTCCTTTGGACAGGGGTTGCTGCGGGGATCACCCCTCCACTTT. It codes for CASSSFGQGLLRGSPLHF.

This clone has a handful of counts. The genes are TRBV7-6 and TRBJ1-5, with D unclear. CDR3 length: 13 amino acids. V lost 1 base to trimming and J lost 5 bases, with 6 bases between them. Per germline, CDR1 SGHVS and CDR2 FNYEAQ. CDR3 in DNA: TGTGCCAGCAGCTTAGATCTTTATCAGCCCCAGCATTTT. Amino acid sequence: CASSLDLYQPQHF.

Details on this clone: At the DNA level, this CDR3 is encoded by other sequences in the same sample as well. The rearrangement links TRBV29-1 to TRBJ2-3; the D is unclear. V lost 4 bases and J 2 bases, leaving 10 bases between the germline ends. CDR1 SQVTM and CDR2 ANQGSEA come from the germline V gene. There are 13 residues in the CDR3. The DNA for the CDR3 is TGCAGCGTTGGGGGTCGGACCACAGATACGCAGTATTTT. This sequence encodes CSVGGRTTDTQYF.

The gene calls are TRBV5-4 and TRBJ1-1, with D possibly matching TRBD1 (5 bases). The CDR3 length is 15 residues. Germline CDR1 is SGHNT and CDR2 is YYREEE (reference sequence). V lost 3 bases to trimming and J lost 2 bases, with 14 bases between them. CDR3 sequence: CASSSPRQGNTEAFF. The CDR3 nucleotides are TGTGCCAGCAGCTCCCCACGTCAGGGAAACACTGAAGCTTTCTTT.

The chain links TRBV7-9 to TRBJ2-7, with D perhaps being TRBD1 or TRBD2 (6 bases each). The germline V gene encodes CDR1 SEHNR and CDR2 FQNEAQ (reference sequence). The V gene lost 2 bases and the J gene lost 0 bases, with 11 bases spanning the gap. This CDR3 region has 15 residues. Here the CDR3 reads CASSLRGVYSYEQYF. DNA of the CDR3: TGTGCCAGCAGCTTAAGGGGGGTTTACTCCTACGAGCAGTACTTC.

V is TRBV18 and J is TRBJ2-7; 10 nucleotides line up with TRBD2. V was clipped by 3 bases and J by 7 bases; unmatched bases: 6. The CDR3 is made up of 14 amino acids. Germline CDR1 and CDR2: KGHSH and LQKENI. In DNA, the CDR3 is TGTGCCAGCTCACCCCTAGCGGGAGTGGAAGAGCAGTACTTC. Its translation: CASSPLAGVEEQYF.

The chain links TRBV7-9 to TRBJ1-1; D is uncertain. This CDR3 has 14 residues. Germline assignment: CDR1 SEHNR and CDR2 FQNEAQ (reference sequence). V dropped 3 bases and J dropped 0 bases, with 8 bases sitting between them. The DNA for the CDR3 is TGTGCCAGCAGCTTTTCCCCAATGAACACTGAAGCTTTCTTT. Its protein product is CASSFSPMNTEAFF.

The CDR3 DNA reads TGTGCCAGCAGTTCGCTTTTCCACACAGGGGACAATCAGCCCCAGCATTTT. Translation gives CASSSLFHTGDNQPQHF. The chain carries TRBV28 and TRBJ1-5; TRBD1 matches 7 bases. Unmatched junction bases numbered 12, after V lost 4 bases and J lost 3 bases. CDR3 length: 17 amino acids. Germline lookup yields CDR1 MDHEN and CDR2 SYDVKM. The full variable domain, completed using reference TRBV28 and TRBJ1-5, is DVKVTQSSRYLVKRTGEKVFLECVQDMDHENMFWYRQDPGLGLRLIYFSYDVKMKEKGDIPEGYSVSREKKERFSLILESASTNQTSMYLCASSSLFHTGDNQPQHFGDGTRLSIL.

This chain joins TRBV2 and TRBJ2-1; the D gene could be TRBD1 or TRBD2 (5 bases each). The CDR3 is made up of 13 amino acids. V lost 5 bases and J lost 9, with 14 bases in between. Per the germline V gene, CDR1 is SNHLY and CDR2 is FYNNEI. The CDR3 reads CASSRGSELEQFF. The CDR3, as DNA: TGTGCCAGCAGTAGGGGTAGCGAACTTGAGCAGTTCTTC.

The V and J genes are TRBV19 and TRBJ2-7; the match to TRBD2 covers 14 bases. The CDR3 runs to 15 residues. Germline V lookup: CDR1 LNHDA, CDR2 SQIVND (reference sequence). The J segment lost 6 bases and the V segment lost 6 bases, leaving 7 bases of the junction unmatched. In DNA, the CDR3 is TGTGCCAGTAGACCGGGACTAGCGGGAGCAGGCGAGCAGTACTTC. This encodes CASRPGLAGAGEQYF.

The chain joins TRBV4-3 to TRBJ1-5; the D gene is possibly TRBD1 (6 bases). CDR1 and CDR2 (germline): LGHNA, YSLEER. V shed 0 bases and J shed 5 bases, with 11 bases lying between them. This CDR3 region has 15 residues. CDR3: CASSQDSRGYQPQHF. CDR3 bases: TGCGCCAGCAGCCAAGATTCGAGGGGGTATCAGCCCCAGCATTTT.

V and J are TRBV5-1 and TRBJ1-1; D remains unclear. The CDR3 has 15 amino acids. Trimming removed 0 bases from V and 5 bases from J, with 14 bases in between. In germline, CDR1 is SGHRS, CDR2 YFSETQ. This CDR3 is CASSLDPSLGTEAFF. DNA for the CDR3: TGCGCCAGCAGCTTGGATCCCAGCTTGGGGACTGAAGCTTTCTTT.